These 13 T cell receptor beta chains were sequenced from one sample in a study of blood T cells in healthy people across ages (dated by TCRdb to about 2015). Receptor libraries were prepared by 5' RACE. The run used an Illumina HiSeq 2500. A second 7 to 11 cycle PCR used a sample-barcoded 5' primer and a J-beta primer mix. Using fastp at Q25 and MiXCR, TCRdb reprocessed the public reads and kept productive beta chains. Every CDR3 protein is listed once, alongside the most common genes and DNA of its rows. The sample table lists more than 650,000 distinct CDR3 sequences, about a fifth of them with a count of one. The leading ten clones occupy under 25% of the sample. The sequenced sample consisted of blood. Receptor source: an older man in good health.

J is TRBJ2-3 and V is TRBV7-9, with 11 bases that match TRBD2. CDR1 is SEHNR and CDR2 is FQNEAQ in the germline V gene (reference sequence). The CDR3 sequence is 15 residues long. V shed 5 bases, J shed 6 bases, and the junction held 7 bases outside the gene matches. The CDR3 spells CASSRLAGQWDTQYF. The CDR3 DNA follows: TGTGCCAGCAGCCGACTAGCGGGGCAATGGGATACGCAGTATTTT.

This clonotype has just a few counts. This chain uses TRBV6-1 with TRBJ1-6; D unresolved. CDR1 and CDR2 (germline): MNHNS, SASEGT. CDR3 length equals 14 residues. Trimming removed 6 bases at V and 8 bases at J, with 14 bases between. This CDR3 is CASRRIGIDSPLHF. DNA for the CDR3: TGTGCCAGCAGACGAATCGGTATAGATTCACCCCTCCACTTT.

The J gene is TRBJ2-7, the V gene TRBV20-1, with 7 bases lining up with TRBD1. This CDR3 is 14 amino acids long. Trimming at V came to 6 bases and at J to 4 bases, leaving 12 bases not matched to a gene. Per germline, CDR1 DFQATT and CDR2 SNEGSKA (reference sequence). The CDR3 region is CSAIRGQTQYEQYF. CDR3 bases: TGCAGTGCCATTCGGGGACAGACCCAATACGAGCAGTACTTC.

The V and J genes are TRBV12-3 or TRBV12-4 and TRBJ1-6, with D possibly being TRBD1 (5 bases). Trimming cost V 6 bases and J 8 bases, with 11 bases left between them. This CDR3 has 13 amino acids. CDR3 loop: CASSLSRDSPLHF. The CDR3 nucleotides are TGTGCCAGCAGCCTTAGCAGGGATTCACCCCTCCACTTT.

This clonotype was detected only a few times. For the CDR3, the DNA is TGTGCCAGCAGCCGGAGGTCGGCTTGGCTAGACGCCCTCAATGAGCAGTTCTTC. This translates into CASSRRSAWLDALNEQFF. This chain links TRBV3-1 with TRBJ2-1, with D maybe TRBD2 (5 bases). The CDR3 is 18 residues long. The ends were cut back, 4 bases at V and 6 bases at J, with 25 bases in the middle. Per the germline V gene, CDR1 is LGHDT and CDR2 is YNNKEL (reference sequence).

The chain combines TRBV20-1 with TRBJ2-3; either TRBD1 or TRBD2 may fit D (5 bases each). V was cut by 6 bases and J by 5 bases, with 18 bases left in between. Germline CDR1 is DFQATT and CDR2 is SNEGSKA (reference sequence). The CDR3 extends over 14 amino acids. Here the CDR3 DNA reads TGCAGTGCGGTCCGGGACCTCTATTTAGATACGCAGTATTTT. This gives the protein CSAVRDLYLDTQYF.

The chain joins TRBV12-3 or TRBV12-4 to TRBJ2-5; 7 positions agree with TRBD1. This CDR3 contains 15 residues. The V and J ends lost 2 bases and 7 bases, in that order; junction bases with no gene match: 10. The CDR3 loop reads CASSLSGTVQGTQYF. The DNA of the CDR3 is TGTGCCAGCAGTTTATCCGGGACAGTCCAGGGGACCCAGTACTTC.

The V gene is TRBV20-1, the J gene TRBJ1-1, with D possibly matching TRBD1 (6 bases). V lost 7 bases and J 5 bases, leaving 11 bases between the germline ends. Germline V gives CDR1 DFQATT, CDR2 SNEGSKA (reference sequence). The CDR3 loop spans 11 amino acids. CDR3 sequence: CSVGQGTEAFF. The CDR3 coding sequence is TGCAGTGTCGGGCAGGGGACTGAAGCTTTCTTT.

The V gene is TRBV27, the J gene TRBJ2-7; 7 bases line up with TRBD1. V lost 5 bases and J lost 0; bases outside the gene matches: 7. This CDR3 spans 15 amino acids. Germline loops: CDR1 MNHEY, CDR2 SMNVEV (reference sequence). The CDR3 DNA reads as TGTGCCAGCAGTCCAACAGGGGTTAGCTCCTACGAGCAGTACGTC. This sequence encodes CASSPTGVSSYEQYV.

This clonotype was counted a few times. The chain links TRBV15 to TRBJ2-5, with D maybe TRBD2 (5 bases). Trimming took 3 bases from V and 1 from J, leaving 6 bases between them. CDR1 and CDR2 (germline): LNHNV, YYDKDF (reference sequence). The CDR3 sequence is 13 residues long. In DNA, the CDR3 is TGTGCCACCAGCAGGGACTTCCAAGAGACCCAGTACTTC. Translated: CATSRDFQETQYF.

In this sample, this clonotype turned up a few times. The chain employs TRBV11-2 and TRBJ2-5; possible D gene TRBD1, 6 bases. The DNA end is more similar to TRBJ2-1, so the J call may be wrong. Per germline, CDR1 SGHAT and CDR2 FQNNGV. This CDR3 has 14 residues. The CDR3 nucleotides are TGTGCCAGCAGCAAAAGAGTGCTCGGGACAGAGCAGTTCTTC. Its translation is CASSKRVLGTEQFF.

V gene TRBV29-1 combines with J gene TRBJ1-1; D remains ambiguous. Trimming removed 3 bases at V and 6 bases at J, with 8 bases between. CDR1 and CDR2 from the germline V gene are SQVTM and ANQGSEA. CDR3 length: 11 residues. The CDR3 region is CSVEIIAEAFF. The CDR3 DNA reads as TGCAGCGTTGAGATTATCGCTGAAGCTTTCTTT.

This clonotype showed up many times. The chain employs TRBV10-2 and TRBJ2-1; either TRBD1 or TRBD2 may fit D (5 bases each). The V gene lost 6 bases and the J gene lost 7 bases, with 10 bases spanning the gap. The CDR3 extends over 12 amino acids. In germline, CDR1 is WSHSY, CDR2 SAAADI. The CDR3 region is CASRTRGNEQFF. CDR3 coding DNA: TGCGCCAGCAGAACGAGGGGAAATGAGCAGTTCTTC.